Listed below are T cell receptor beta chains from one sample, sequenced in a study of spatial heterogeneity in lung cancer. TCRdb passed the 5' RACE reads through MiXCR, listing each CDR3 protein once. This sample carries approximately 92,000 distinct CDR3 sequences, 9.5% to 15% of them seen once, and the ten largest clones take over 40%. This sample comprised PBMCs, obtained at surgery. Receptors originate from a male donor with early-stage non-small cell lung cancer. The CDR3 runs from the conserved cysteine through the conserved F or W. D genes are given only for firm matches. For some rows the clone size is stated as once, few or many, or as a class when expanded; others skip it.

TRBD2,TRBJ2-6,-,TRBV24-1,TGTGCCACCTCCTCGGGGGGCTCTGGGGCCAACGTCCTGACTTTC,CATSSGGSGANVLTF
-,TRBJ2-6,many,TRBV5-1,TGCGCCAGCAGTCCAAGGGGTAGTGGGGCCAACGTCCTGACTTTC,CASSPRGSGANVLTF
-,TRBJ1-1,-,TRBV7-2,TGTGCCAGCAGCTTAAGAATGTGGGCTGAAGCTTTCTTT,CASSLRMWAEAFF
-,TRBJ1-1,few,TRBV10-3,TGTGCCATCAGTGAGCCGAGGGGTCCCGCAACTGAAGCTTTCTTT,CAISEPRGPATEAFF
-,TRBJ2-1,few,TRBV20-1,TGCAGTGCCCCCGGGACCGACCCCTGGTTAAAGGAGCAGTTCTTC,CSAPGTDPWLKEQFF
-,TRBJ2-7,many,TRBV11-1,TGTGCCAGCAGCTTGCGGACCGAGGGGTACGAGCAGTACTTC,CASSLRTEGYEQYF
-,TRBJ2-2,few,TRBV6-2/TRBV6-3,TGTGCCAGCAGTTACTCAGGGGGAGGCACCGGGGAGCTGTTTTTT,CASSYSGGGTGELFF
TRBD1,TRBJ2-3,-,TRBV10-2,TGCGCCAGCAGAGGGGACAGGGGAGACACAGATACGCAGTATTTT,CASRGDRGDTDTQYF
TRBD2,TRBJ2-3,many,TRBV4-2,TGTGCCAGCAGCCCGGGACTAGCTCTTGAAGATACGCAGTATTTT,CASSPGLALEDTQYF
-,TRBJ1-2,-,TRBV29-1,TGCAGCTCCCAGCCCCCCCATGAGGGCATGAACACCTTC,CSSQPPHEGMNTF
-,TRBJ2-6,-,TRBV29-1,TGCAGCGTTGCCGGGTCTGGGGCCAACGTCCTGACTTTC,CSVAGSGANVLTF
TRBD2,TRBJ2-1,-,TRBV20-1,TGCAGTGCCAAGACTAGCGGGTCCTACAATGAGCAGTTCTTC,CSAKTSGSYNEQFF
-,TRBJ1-1,-,TRBV29-1,TGCAGCGCTCGGGGTCACGACACTGAAGCTTTCTTT,CSARGHDTEAFF
TRBD1,TRBJ1-2,once,TRBV14,TGTGCCAGCAGCCCCCCAGGACAGGATTCTTATGCGGGCTACACCTTC,CASSPPGQDSYAGYTF
-,TRBJ2-7,few,TRBV28,TGTGCCAGCAGTTCCCCACGACCCGGAGGCGAGCAGTACTTC,CASSSPRPGGEQYF
-,TRBJ1-3,-,TRBV24-1,TGTGCCCGGGGAGGGGATACAGGGACCTCTGGAAACACCATATATTTT,CARGGDTGTSGNTIYF
-,TRBJ1-1,many,TRBV28,TGTGCCACCTTTTGGAAATGGAACACTGAAGCTTTCTTT,CATFWKWNTEAFF
-,TRBJ2-7,few,TRBV6-5,TGTGCCACCTCCAGGGGAAACACGGGGAGGGAGCAGTACTTC,CATSRGNTGREQYF
-,TRBJ2-7,-,TRBV28,TGTGCCAGCAGATACAGTAGCTCCTACGAGCAGTACTTC,CASRYSSSYEQYF
TRBD2,TRBJ2-1,few,TRBV20-1,TGCAGTGCTCCGACTAAGCGGGAGTCCTACAATGAGCAGTTCTTC,CSAPTKRESYNEQFF
-,TRBJ2-5,few,TRBV19,TGTGCCAGTAGTGTACGGACAGAAGAGACCCAGTACTTC,CASSVRTEETQYF
TRBD1,TRBJ1-2,-,TRBV20-1,TGCAGTGCTAGAGTGGGACAGGGGAACTATGGCTACACCTTC,CSARVGQGNYGYTF
-,TRBJ1-6,few,TRBV27,TGTGCCAGCAGTTTATCAGGGACCTATAATTCACCCCTCCACTTT,CASSLSGTYNSPLHF
-,TRBJ1-4,-,TRBV11-2,TGTGCCAGCAGCTTAGTTCGAGGGGCGCGGAATGAAAAACTGTTTTTT,CASSLVRGARNEKLFF
-,TRBJ2-3,-,TRBV15,TGTGCCACCAGCAGAGACTGGACAGATACGCAGTATTTT,CATSRDWTDTQYF
TRBD1,TRBJ2-7,-,TRBV7-2,TGTGCCAGCAGCTTAGGCGCAGGGGGCGCGGGATTGTACTTC,CASSLGAGGAGLYF
-,TRBJ2-4,-,TRBV7-2,TGTGCCAGCAGCTTGGACCGAACACGGAACATTCAGTACTTC,CASSLDRTRNIQYF
TRBD1,TRBJ2-4,few,TRBV24-1,TGTGCCACCAGTGGCCGGGGACAGGCGTTAGCCAAAAACATTCAGTACTTC,CATSGRGQALAKNIQYF
-,TRBJ2-1,many,TRBV2,TGTGCCAGCAGCCGGGACGGCCCGCCCTTCTTC,CASSRDGPPFF
-,TRBJ1-4,many,TRBV4-3,TGCGCCAGCAGCCCGGACGGTGCAACTAATGAAAAACTGTTTTTT,CASSPDGATNEKLFF
TRBD2,TRBJ2-3,many,TRBV6-6,TGTGCCAGCAGTTCGCCTACTAGCGGGAGGAGGGATACGCAGTATTTT,CASSSPTSGRRDTQYF
-,TRBJ2-2,few,TRBV6-6,TGTGCCAGCAAAGGTAGCGTCGCGAACACCGGGGAGCTGTTTTTT,CASKGSVANTGELFF
-,TRBJ2-7,few,TRBV4-2,TGTGCCAGCAGCCACAGGGACCTGAGCTCCTACGAGCAGTACTTC,CASSHRDLSSYEQYF
-,TRBJ2-7,few,TRBV6-2/TRBV6-3,TGTGCCAGCAGTGAGGGACTTCCGTCCTACGAGCAGTACTTC,CASSEGLPSYEQYF
-,TRBJ2-5,many,TRBV29-1,TGCAGCGTTGAAACCAGCGGAGGCGACCAAGAGACCCAGTACTTC,CSVETSGGDQETQYF
TRBD1,TRBJ2-7,few,TRBV30,TGTGCCTGGAGTGTACTTCGACAGGGATCCTACGAGCAGTACTTC,CAWSVLRQGSYEQYF
-,TRBJ2-7,few,TRBV6-2/TRBV6-3,TGTGCCAGCAGTTCACCTGACGGTGCGAGTCTCTACGAGCAGTACTTC,CASSSPDGASLYEQYF
-,TRBJ2-4,-,TRBV28,TGTGCCAGCATCGACGTGCAGGGGTACATTCAGTACTTC,CASIDVQGYIQYF
-,TRBJ2-2,few,TRBV4-3,TGCGCCAGCAGCCAAGATAATATTAAGAGCGGGGAGCTGTTTTTT,CASSQDNIKSGELFF
-,TRBJ1-2,-,TRBV6-5,TGTGCCAGCAGTCGGGGAGGGGACTATGGCTACACCTTC,CASSRGGDYGYTF
-,TRBJ2-6,few,TRBV12-3/TRBV12-4,TGTGCCAGCGGGTTTTTCTCTGGGGCCAACGTCCTGACTTTC,CASGFFSGANVLTF
TRBD1,TRBJ2-7,few,TRBV5-6,TGTGCCAGCAGCCGGGACAGGGTCACCTACGAGCAGTACTTC,CASSRDRVTYEQYF
TRBD1,TRBJ1-2,-,TRBV11-2,TGTGCCAGCAGCCGGACAGGGAACCGAAACTATGGCTACACCTTC,CASSRTGNRNYGYTF
-,TRBJ2-3,-,TRBV11-3,TGTGCCAGCAGCTTAGGTCAGGTCACAGATACGCAGTATTTT,CASSLGQVTDTQYF
TRBD2,TRBJ2-5,-,TRBV5-1,TGCGCCAGCAGCTTAAGCGGGATCTATCAAGAGACCCAGTACTTC,CASSLSGIYQETQYF
TRBD2,TRBJ2-7,-,TRBV4-3,TGCGCCAGCAGCTCAGGGGAGACTAGCGGGGGGATCGCCTACGAGCAGTACTTC,CASSSGETSGGIAYEQYF
-,TRBJ2-1,-,TRBV20-1,TGCAGTGCTCCTCGGCTCAGCTCCTACAATGAGCAGTTCTTC,CSAPRLSSYNEQFF
TRBD2,TRBJ2-5,-,TRBV10-3,TGTGCCATCAGTGGGGGACTAGCGTACCAAGAGACCCAGTACTTC,CAISGGLAYQETQYF
TRBD1,TRBJ1-1,-,TRBV11-2,TGTGCCAGCAGCTTCGACAGGGTCCTTGAAGCTTTCTTT,CASSFDRVLEAFF
-,TRBJ2-6,-,TRBV12-3/TRBV12-4,TGTGCCAGCAGTCCGAGGGGGAGCTGGGACTCTGGGGCCAACGTCCTGACTTTC,CASSPRGSWDSGANVLTF
-,TRBJ2-3,many,TRBV12-3/TRBV12-4,TGTGCCACCTCACGGAGCACAGATACGCAGTATTTT,CATSRSTDTQYF
-,TRBJ1-1,-,TRBV7-3,TGTGCCAGCAGCGCAACAGGGCCGGACACTGAAGCTTTCTTT,CASSATGPDTEAFF
TRBD1,TRBJ2-1,-,TRBV7-2,TGTGCCAGCAGCTTAGCGGTAGACAGGGCCTACAATGAGCAGTTCTTC,CASSLAVDRAYNEQFF
-,TRBJ1-2,few,TRBV6-2/TRBV6-3,TGTGCCAGCAGTATAGAAACTAACTATGGCTACACCTTC,CASSIETNYGYTF
-,TRBJ1-5,few,TRBV6-5,TGTGCCAGCAGTCGCAGGGACGCCGGGGGTCCTAATAGCAATCAGCCCCAGCATTTT,CASSRRDAGGPNSNQPQHF
-,TRBJ2-1,-,TRBV11-3,TGTGCCAGTAATAGGGAGGAGAATGAGCAGTTCTTC,CASNREENEQFF
TRBD1,TRBJ1-1,-,TRBV20-1,TGCAGTGCTTACAGGGGCATGAACACTGAAGCTTTCTTT,CSAYRGMNTEAFF
TRBD1,TRBJ2-2,-,TRBV27,TGTGCCAGCAGTTCGACCTGGACAGGGCGAGACGGGGAGCTGTTTTTT,CASSSTWTGRDGELFF
-,TRBJ1-6,few,TRBV18,TGTGCCAGCTCGCCTCCGACCCAGACACCCCTCCACTTT,CASSPPTQTPLHF
-,TRBJ2-5,-,TRBV18,TGTGCCAGCTCACTATCCCCCGCGGAGACCCAGTACTTC,CASSLSPAETQYF